This T cell receptor (beta chain) was identified during a study of T cell repertoires in ileal Crohn's disease. Generated by immunoSEQ multiplex PCR, the TCRdb table keeps only in-frame clones and is missing some. The sample lists about 8,400 clones; 75% to 85% were seen once. The table lists this clone with a few counts. CDR3 length equals 13 residues. The junction had 4 bases not matched to a gene; V was cut back by 8 bases and J by 2 bases. The germline V gene has CDR1 SNHLY and CDR2 FYNNEI. This clonotype originated in an adult with Crohn's disease. Sequencing input: ileal tissue. V usage is TRBV2 and J usage is TRBJ1-2; TRBD1 matches 8 bases. The CDR3, as DNA: TGTGCCAGCGGGGGACAGGTAAACTATGGCTACACCTTC. It is translated as CASGGQVNYGYTF.